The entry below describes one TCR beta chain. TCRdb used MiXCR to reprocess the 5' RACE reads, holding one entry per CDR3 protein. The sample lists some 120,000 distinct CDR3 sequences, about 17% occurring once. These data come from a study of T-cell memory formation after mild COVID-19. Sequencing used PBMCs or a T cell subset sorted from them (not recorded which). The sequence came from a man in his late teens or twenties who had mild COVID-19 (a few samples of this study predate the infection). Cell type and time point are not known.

The CDR3 loop is CASSGSGGAETQYF. The CDR3 bases are TGTGCCAGCAGCGGTAGCGGGGGGGCCGAGACCCAGTACTTC. The chain is built from TRBV2 and TRBJ2-5; 11 bases match TRBD2. Germline CDR1 and CDR2: SNHLY and FYNNEI. The trim removed 6 bases at V and 5 bases at J, leaving 5 bases unmatched. The CDR3 contains 14 residues.